The rows below give T cell receptor beta chains drawn from one sample of a study of blood T cell repertoires in COVID-19. Generated by immunoSEQ multiplex PCR, the TCRdb table keeps only in-frame clones and is missing some. The sample contains about 260,000 clones, around 90% of which appear only once. Sequencing used peripheral blood. The receptors shown here come from a woman in her seventies with COVID-19, enrolled during active disease. The CDR3 runs from the conserved cysteine through the conserved F or W. Each record gives: clone size, J gene, D gene, V gene, CDR3 protein, CDR3 DNA. The D gene is left open where the match is weak. Clone size is stated in some rows and not others, as once, few, many or a class when expanded.

>.|TRBJ2-7|TRBD1|TRBV4-1
CASSAPGQGRGQYF
TGCGCCAGCAGTGCCCCGGGACAGGGGCGGGGGCAGTACTTC
>once|TRBJ1-6|.|TRBV7-2
CASIPESSYNSPLHF
TGTGCCAGCATCCCGGAGAGCTCCTATAATTCACCCCTCCACTTT
>.|TRBJ1-2|.|TRBV2
CASSKQVNYGYTF
TGTGCCAGCAGTAAACAGGTTAACTATGGCTACACCTTC
>.|TRBJ2-5|.|TRBV11-3
CASSPRDSEETQYF
TGTGCCAGCAGCCCACGGGACTCTGAAGAGACCCAGTACTTC
>.|TRBJ1-5|TRBD1|TRBV6-6
CASSSRQGSNQPQHF
TGTGCCAGCAGTTCCCGACAGGGTAGCAATCAGCCCCAGCATTTT
>.|TRBJ2-5|TRBD2|TRBV5-4
CASSSGLAGVGETQYF
TGTGCCAGCAGCTCGGGACTAGCGGGAGTCGGTGAGACCCAGTACTTC
>.|TRBJ2-7|.|TRBV7-3
CASSQMQGSYEQYF
TGTGCCAGCAGCCAAATGCAGGGTTCCTACGAGCAGTACTTC
>.|TRBJ1-5|TRBD1|TRBV4-1
CASSQDPGQGVWQPQHF
TGCGCCAGCAGCCAAGATCCGGGACAGGGGGTCTGGCAGCCCCAGCATTTT
>.|TRBJ2-2|TRBD2|TRBV9
CASSPLSSGANTGELFF
TGTGCCAGCAGCCCGTTATCTAGCGGAGCGAACACCGGGGAGCTGTTTTTT
>.|TRBJ2-2|.|TRBV15
CATSRSRGSGELFF
TGTGCCACCAGCAGGTCGAGAGGGAGCGGGGAGCTGTTTTTT
>few|TRBJ1-1|TRBD1|TRBV29-1
CSVRLRDSTEAFF
TGCAGCGTTAGGCTTCGGGACAGCACTGAAGCTTTCTTT
>.|TRBJ2-7|.|TRBV9
CASSVALGGGALGEQYF
TGTGCCAGCAGCGTAGCTCTGGGTGGGGGGGCCCTGGGCGAGCAGTACTTC
>.|TRBJ2-3|TRBD1|TRBV10-3
CATGQGTDTQYF
TGTGCCACCGGACAGGGGACAGATACGCAGTATTTT
>.|TRBJ2-7|TRBD1|TRBV12-3/TRBV12-4
CASSLFGTAEQYF
TGTGCCAGCAGTTTATTTGGGACAGCCGAGCAGTACTTC
>.|TRBJ1-1|.|TRBV7-3
CASSLQRNTEAFF
TGTGCCAGCAGCCTTCAGCGGAACACTGAAGCTTTCTTT
>.|TRBJ1-1|TRBD1|TRBV10-3
CATFDGTGKLTEAFF
TGTGCCACTTTTGACGGGACAGGGAAGTTAACTGAAGCTTTCTTT
>once|TRBJ1-1|.|TRBV3-1/TRBV3-2
CASSHAGRGEAFF
TGTGCCAGCAGCCACGCAGGGCGGGGTGAAGCTTTCTTT
>.|TRBJ2-2|.|TRBV7-3
CASTDTAGAGTGELFF
TGTGCCAGCACGGATACGGCGGGGGCCGGAACCGGGGAGCTGTTTTTT
>.|TRBJ1-2|TRBD1|TRBV19
CASTSWTGEHGYTF
TGTGCCAGTACCTCATGGACAGGGGAGCATGGCTACACCTTC
>.|TRBJ2-5|.|TRBV5-4
CASSGVAGFGETQYF
TGTGCCAGCAGCGGCGTGGCGGGATTTGGTGAGACCCAGTACTTC
>.|TRBJ1-6|.|TRBV3-1/TRBV3-2
CASSQNRASPLHF
TGTGCCAGCAGCCAAAACAGGGCTTCACCCCTCCACTTT
>.|TRBJ1-1|TRBD1|TRBV19
CASSPRQGNTEAFF
TGTGCCAGTAGTCCGCGACAGGGGAACACTGAAGCTTTCTTT
>.|TRBJ1-4|.|TRBV6-5
CASRRQLNEKLFF
TGTGCCAGCCGAAGACAGCTTAATGAAAAACTGTTTTTT
>once|TRBJ2-7|TRBD2|TRBV7-6
CASSLGLSHPYEQYF
TGTGCCAGCAGCTTGGGACTAAGTCATCCCTACGAGCAGTACTTC
>.|TRBJ2-1|TRBD2|TRBV7-8
CASSLATSGSDNEQFF
TGTGCCAGCAGCTTAGCTACTAGCGGCTCCGACAATGAGCAGTTCTTC
>.|TRBJ2-7|TRBD2|TRBV6-5
CASSTSGRTYEQYF
TGTGCCAGCAGTACTAGCGGGAGGACCTACGAGCAGTACTTC
>.|TRBJ2-7|TRBD2|TRBV9
CASSVDPIAGGIYEQYF
TGTGCCAGCAGCGTAGACCCCATAGCGGGAGGTATTTACGAGCAGTACTTC
>.|TRBJ2-7|TRBD2|TRBV27
CASSLREGRGEQYF
TGTGCCAGCAGTTTGCGGGAGGGCCGTGGCGAGCAGTACTTC
>.|TRBJ2-7|TRBD2|TRBV3-1/TRBV3-2
CASSQDSAGGSGEQYF
TGTGCCAGCAGCCAAGATTCAGCGGGAGGGTCGGGGGAGCAGTACTTC
>.|TRBJ2-7|TRBD1|TRBV7-2
CASSFQQGAYEQYF
TGTGCCAGCAGCTTTCAACAGGGGGCCTACGAGCAGTACTTC
>.|TRBJ1-3|TRBD1|TRBV5-6
CASSIGQGAGGNTIYF
TGTGCCAGCAGCATAGGACAGGGGGCAGGAGGAAACACCATATATTTT
>.|TRBJ1-5|TRBD1|TRBV15
CATSRKRQGANIQPQHF
TGTGCCACCAGCAGGAAGAGACAGGGGGCTAATATTCAGCCCCAGCATTTT
>.|TRBJ2-3|TRBD2|TRBV27
CASTRRGSHTQYF
TGTGCCAGCACCCGGCGGGGGAGTCATACGCAGTATTTT
>.|TRBJ1-5|TRBD1|TRBV18
CASSPRQGDNQPQHF
TGTGCCAGCTCACCTCGGCAGGGGGACAATCAGCCCCAGCATTTT
>.|TRBJ2-1|.|TRBV5-4
CASSLGLGDYNEQFF
TGTGCCAGCAGCTTGGGACTAGGCGATTACAATGAGCAGTTCTTC
>.|TRBJ2-7|.|TRBV5-8
CASSLALDNRVEQYF
TGTGCCAGCAGCTTGGCCCTGGACAACCGGGTCGAGCAGTACTTC
>once|TRBJ2-6|TRBD1|TRBV30
CAWGQGIGANVLTF
TGTGCCTGGGGACAGGGAATCGGGGCCAACGTCCTGACTTTC
>.|TRBJ2-1|.|TRBV4-1
CASSQTEASYNEQFF
TGCGCCAGCAGCCAAACGGAGGCATCTTACAATGAGCAGTTCTTC
>.|TRBJ2-5|TRBD1|TRBV24-1
CATRRGPGETQYF
TGTGCCACCAGAAGGGGGCCCGGAGAGACCCAGTACTTC
>.|TRBJ2-2|.|TRBV20-1
CSASGRAGSNTGELFF
TGCAGTGCTAGTGGTAGGGCAGGGTCGAACACCGGGGAGCTGTTTTTT
>.|TRBJ2-7|.|TRBV6-6
CASSYSPSEPYEQYF
TGTGCCAGCAGTTACTCGCCCAGCGAGCCCTACGAGCAGTACTTC
>once|TRBJ2-2|TRBD2|TRBV19
CASSINREAPGELFF
TGTGCCAGTAGTATTAATCGGGAGGCCCCCGGGGAGCTGTTTTTT
>.|TRBJ2-7|.|TRBV6-2/TRBV6-3
CASSGPLTYEQYF
TGTGCCAGCAGTGGGCCCCTAACCTACGAGCAGTACTTC